The 20 T cell receptor beta chains presented below share a single source sample, sequenced in a study of blood T cell repertoires in COVID-19. Profiled with immunoSEQ multiplex PCR; TCRdb holds only in-frame clones, not every one. This sample has 150,000 to 200,000 clones, with 84% found just once. The sequenced sample consisted of peripheral blood. Receptors were obtained from a human donor in a cohort sampled during active COVID-19.

The chain joins TRBV3-1 (or the pseudogene TRBV3-2) to TRBJ1-1; the match to TRBD1 covers 10 bases. V trimming: 2 bases; J trimming: 3 bases; junction bases outside the gene matches: 6. This CDR3 has 16 residues. Germline V gives CDR1 LGHDT, CDR2 YNNKEL (reference sequence). The CDR3 reads CASSQTPTGGDTEAFF. In DNA, the CDR3 is TGTGCCAGCAGCCAAACGCCGACAGGGGGCGACACTGAAGCTTTCTTT.

J is TRBJ1-2 and V is TRBV5-5; D is unresolved. The CDR3 contains 13 residues. Germline CDR1 SGHKS, CDR2 YYEKEE (reference sequence). V was shortened by 7 bases and J by 5 bases, with 15 bases between the two germline ends. CDR3 loop: CASHFGVEYGYTF. For the CDR3, the DNA is TGTGCCAGCCACTTCGGAGTGGAGTATGGCTACACCTTC.

This sequence joins TRBV9 and TRBJ2-7, with 8 bases aligning to TRBD1. This CDR3 comprises 14 residues. In germline, CDR1 is SGDLS, CDR2 YYNGEE. Unmatched junction bases numbered 3, after V lost 0 bases and J lost 4 bases. CDR3 nucleotide sequence: TGTGCCAGCAGCGTAGCGGACAGGGAGTACGAGCAGTACTTC. Its protein product is CASSVADREYEQYF. Together with reference TRBV9 and TRBJ2-7, the CDR3 gives the full variable domain: DSGVTQTPKHLITATGQRVTLRCSPRSGDLSVYWYQQSLDQGLQFLIQYYNGEERAKGNILERFSAQQFPDLHSELNLSSLELGDSALYFCASSVADREYEQYFGPGTRLTVT.

This clone was found a few times. The V and J genes are TRBV19 and TRBJ2-7; the D gene is possibly TRBD1 (6 bases). V lost 3 bases to trimming and J lost 2 bases, with 11 bases between them. The CDR3 extends over 14 amino acids. Germline CDR1 LNHDA, CDR2 SQIVND (reference sequence). Here the CDR3 reads CASSIRDTTYEQYF. As DNA, the CDR3 is TGTGCCAGTAGTATTCGGGACACAACCTACGAGCAGTACTTC.

This chain uses TRBV3-1 (or the pseudogene TRBV3-2) with TRBJ2-7; 7 bases fit TRBD2. With 6 bases clipped from V and 2 bases from J, the junction kept 7 bases outside the gene matches. The germline V gene encodes CDR1 LGHDT and CDR2 YNNKEL (reference sequence). The CDR3 sequence is 14 residues long. Written as DNA, the CDR3 is TGTGCCAGCAGTGACGCAGGACTAGCCTACGAGCAGTACTTC. It yields the protein CASSDAGLAYEQYF.

The rearrangement joins TRBV20-1 to TRBJ2-5; D uncertain. This CDR3 contains 14 residues. Germline V gives CDR1 DFQATT, CDR2 SNEGSKA (reference sequence). V shed 3 bases and J shed 0 bases, with 11 bases lying between them. Here the CDR3 reads CSASPRENQETQYF. For the CDR3, the DNA is TGCAGTGCTAGTCCTAGAGAAAACCAAGAGACCCAGTACTTC.

J is TRBJ2-3 and V is TRBV3-1 (or the pseudogene TRBV3-2), with a possible D match to TRBD2 (5 bases). The CDR3 spans 13 residues. The ends were cut back, 0 bases at V and 14 bases at J, with 15 bases in the middle. The germline gives CDR1 LGHDT, CDR2 YNNKEL (reference sequence). The CDR3 is CASSQEGAVAAYF. The CDR3, as DNA: TGTGCCAGCAGCCAAGAGGGAGCGGTCGCAGCGTATTTT.

The V gene is TRBV3-1 (or the pseudogene TRBV3-2), the J gene TRBJ2-5, with 12 bases fitting TRBD2. V lost 1 base and J lost 3; bases outside the gene matches: 6. The germline V gene has CDR1 LGHDT and CDR2 YNNKEL (reference sequence). This CDR3 contains 17 residues. Written as DNA, the CDR3 is TGTGCCAGCAGCCAAGGATATTCTAGCGGGGGGGAAGAGACCCAGTACTTC. It is translated as CASSQGYSSGGEETQYF.

V and J are TRBV27 and TRBJ2-6; TRBD2 matches at 7 bases. CDR1 and CDR2 (germline): MNHEY, SMNVEV (reference sequence). V lost 2 bases and J lost 0; bases outside the gene matches: 13. This CDR3 has 20 amino acids. CDR3 in DNA: TGTGCCAGCAGTTTACGGTGGATAGCGGGTGCAGTCTCTGGGGCCAACGTCCTGACTTTC. This sequence encodes CASSLRWIAGAVSGANVLTF. Filled out from reference TRBV27 and TRBJ2-6, the complete variable domain reads EAQVTQNPRYLITVTGKKLTVTCSQNMNHEYMSWYRQDPGLGLRQIYYSMNVEVTDKGDVPEGYKVSRKEKRNFPLILESPSPNQTSLYFCASSLRWIAGAVSGANVLTFGAGSRLTVL.

The chain couples TRBV3-1 (or the pseudogene TRBV3-2) to TRBJ1-1; D gene ambiguous. Trimming left V 0 bases short and J 3 bases short, with 8 bases between. CDR1 is LGHDT and CDR2 is YNNKEL in the germline V gene (reference sequence). This CDR3 is 14 amino acids long. In nucleotides, the CDR3 is TGTGCCAGCAGCCAAGATTTAGTGGACACTGAAGCTTTCTTT. Amino acids: CASSQDLVDTEAFF.

The rearrangement joins TRBV19 to TRBJ2-6; 7 bases are shared with TRBD1. From germline, CDR1 is LNHDA and CDR2 SQIVND (reference sequence). The CDR3 runs 16 residues. J was trimmed by 4 bases and V by 4 bases; bases with no gene match: 7. The CDR3, as DNA: TGTGCCAGTAGTAACAGGGGATCAGGGGGGGCCAACGTCCTGACTTTC. Its translation: CASSNRGSGGANVLTF. Looking up the rest from reference TRBV19 and TRBJ2-6 gives the full variable domain: DGGITQSPKYLFRKEGQNVTLSCEQNLNHDAMYWYRQDPGQGLRLIYYSQIVNDFQKGDIAEGYSVSREKKESFPLTVTSAQKNPTAFYLCASSNRGSGGANVLTFGAGSRLTVL.

This chain joins TRBV6-2 or TRBV6-3 and TRBJ2-3, with TRBD2 matching over 7 bases. V shed 2 bases and J 2 bases; nucleotides not matched to a gene: 10. Germline loops: CDR1 MNHEY, CDR2 SVGEGT. This CDR3 is 17 amino acids long. DNA of the CDR3: TGTGCCAGCAGTTACCCCGAAGGGCTAGCGGACACAGATACGCAGTATTTT. Its protein is CASSYPEGLADTDTQYF.

This chain joins TRBV4-1 and TRBJ1-4, with D possibly being TRBD1 (5 bases). Per the germline V gene, CDR1 is MGHRA and CDR2 is YSYEKL. Between the trimmed V and J ends, which lost 1 base and 7 bases, there was a span of 16 bases. The CDR3 is 16 amino acids. The CDR3 spells CASSQAVGQGGEKLFF. The CDR3 DNA is TGCGCCAGCAGCCAAGCGGTGGGGCAGGGCGGTGAAAAACTGTTTTTT.

The chain employs TRBV5-1 and TRBJ1-2; D is ambiguous. Germline CDR1 SGHRS, CDR2 YFSETQ. The CDR3 runs 13 residues. Trimming stripped 1 base from V and 3 bases from J, with 7 bases between. CDR3 in DNA: TGCGCCAGCAGCTTGTTCGGGGACTATGGCTACACCTTC. This encodes CASSLFGDYGYTF. Full variable domain (outside the CDR3, taken from reference TRBV5-1 and TRBJ1-2): KAGVTQTPRYLIKTRGQQVTLSCSPISGHRSVSWYQQTPGQGLQFLFEYFSETQRNKGNFPGRFSGRQFSNSRSEMNVSTLELGDSALYLCASSLFGDYGYTFGSGTRLTVV.

The chain combines TRBV19 with TRBJ1-4; TRBD1 agrees at 7 bases. The CDR3 loop spans 15 amino acids. With V trimmed by 5 bases and J by 5 bases, 8 bases remained unmatched. CDR1 and CDR2 (germline): LNHDA, SQIVND (reference sequence). The CDR3 reads CASSVRQGVNEKLFF. CDR3 coding DNA: TGTGCCAGTAGTGTCCGACAGGGAGTGAATGAAAAACTGTTTTTT. Filled out from reference TRBV19 and TRBJ1-4, the complete variable domain reads DGGITQSPKYLFRKEGQNVTLSCEQNLNHDAMYWYRQDPGQGLRLIYYSQIVNDFQKGDIAEGYSVSREKKESFPLTVTSAQKNPTAFYLCASSVRQGVNEKLFFGSGTQLSVL.

V gene TRBV6-5 combines with J gene TRBJ2-7; 8 bases agree with TRBD1. J gave up 5 bases and V 5 bases, and 8 bases lay outside the gene matches. The CDR3 loop spans 14 amino acids. Germline lookup yields CDR1 MNHEY and CDR2 SVGAGI. In nucleotides, the CDR3 is TGTGCCAGCAGTCCTGACAGGGGTGACGACGAGCAGTACTTC. Its translation: CASSPDRGDDEQYF.

The chain links TRBV6-5 to TRBJ1-5; TRBD1 agrees at 9 bases. Germline V gives CDR1 MNHEY, CDR2 SVGAGI. The ends lost 6 bases at V and 0 bases at J; junction bases unmatched: 0. This CDR3 is built from 14 residues. CDR3 sequence reads: CASRTGGSNQPQHF. CDR3 DNA sequence: TGTGCCAGCAGGACAGGGGGTAGCAATCAGCCCCAGCATTTT.

The chain uses TRBV11-2 and TRBJ1-1; 10 nucleotides line up with TRBD1. V trimming: 4 bases; J trimming: 7 bases; junction bases outside the gene matches: 6. The CDR3 sequence is 14 residues long. CDR1 is SGHAT, CDR2 FQNNGV, per germline. The CDR3 sequence: CASSWGQGRDEAFF. CDR3 nucleotides: TGTGCCAGCAGCTGGGGACAGGGGCGCGATGAAGCTTTCTTT.

The gene calls are TRBV13 and TRBJ1-4, with 8 bases identical to TRBD1. The junction had 8 bases not matched to a gene; V was cut back by 3 bases and J by 8 bases. The germline CDR1 and CDR2 sequences are PRHDT and FYEKMQ (reference sequence). There are 15 residues in the CDR3. The CDR3 here is CASSFASTGVEKLFF. CDR3 DNA: TGTGCCAGCAGCTTCGCGTCGACAGGGGTGGAAAAACTGTTTTTT. The variable domain in full, completed from reference TRBV13 and TRBJ1-4, reads AAGVIQSPRHLIKEKRETATLKCYPIPRHDTVYWYQQGPGQDPQFLISFYEKMQSDKGSIPDRFSAQQFSDYHSELNMSSLELGDSALYFCASSFASTGVEKLFFGSGTQLSVL.

This chain connects TRBV19 to TRBJ2-7, with 7 positions matching TRBD1. The CDR3 is 13 residues long. Germline CDR1 LNHDA, CDR2 SQIVND (reference sequence). V lost 5 bases, J lost 6 bases, and 7 bases stayed unmatched. CDR3 bases: TGTGCCAGTAGTTTCACACCAGGGGGCGAGCAGTACTTC. This encodes CASSFTPGGEQYF.